The 10 T cell receptor beta chains listed next were all sequenced from one sample in a study of STAT3 mutations in large granular lymphocyte leukemia. The antigens of these receptors remain unknown. Study outcomes and limitations: Every T-LGLL patient had at least one immunodominant TCRbeta clonotype.

Method: immunoSEQ multiplex PCR; TCRdb's copy keeps in-frame clones and lacks some. The top ten hold around 85% of the sample, which has 12,000 or so clones, 65% to 90% seen once. The sequencing sample was made of peripheral blood mononuclear cells. Every receptor here comes from an older man with T-cell large granular lymphocyte leukemia. Some clones in this sample may be carry-over from other donors' samples.

The rearrangement links TRBV20-1 to TRBJ2-7, with TRBD2 matching over 10 bases. Germline CDR1 is DFQATT and CDR2 is SNEGSKA (reference sequence). The CDR3 totals 11 residues. CDR3: CRAAGGLEQYF. The DNA for the CDR3 is TGCAGAGCAGCGGGGGGGCTCGAGCAGTACTTC.

The V gene is TRBV18, the J gene TRBJ1-3; D is uncertain. The CDR3 spans 15 residues. Germline assignment: CDR1 KGHSH and CDR2 LQKENI. Trimming took 3 bases from V and 0 from J, leaving 9 bases between them. The CDR3 DNA reads TGTGCCAGCTCACCCCAACGGGACTCTGGAAACACCATATATTTT. This gives the protein CASSPQRDSGNTIYF.

V usage is TRBV28 and J usage is TRBJ1-6, with 9 bases fitting TRBD1. V lost 7 bases and J lost 9; bases outside the gene matches: 7. The CDR3 is 14 residues long. Germline V lookup: CDR1 MDHEN, CDR2 SYDVKM. The CDR3 protein is CASKAGTGPSPLHF. CDR3 DNA sequence: TGTGCCAGCAAGGCCGGGACAGGGCCTTCACCCCTCCACTTT.

This clone has only one observation. The chain uses TRBV5-4 and TRBJ2-3, with D perhaps matching TRBD2 (5 bases). V dropped 4 bases and J dropped 1 base, with 7 bases sitting between them. The CDR3 runs 13 residues. Germline assignment: CDR1 SGHNT and CDR2 YYREEE (reference sequence). The CDR3 DNA is TGTGCCAGCAGCAAGAGGGGCACAGATACGCAGTATTTT. Its translation is CASSKRGTDTQYF.

The chain couples TRBV19 to TRBJ2-7, with unresolved D. Trimming took off 4 bases at V and 2 bases at J, with 6 bases between the two ends. The CDR3 is 12 residues long. Looked up from germline, CDR1 is LNHDA and CDR2 is SQIVND (reference sequence). The DNA for the CDR3 is TGTGCCAGTAGTACAACTACCTACGAGCAGTACTTC. This sequence encodes CASSTTTYEQYF.

This clone was recorded only once. The chain couples TRBV4-2 to TRBJ1-5; no firm D call. The CDR3 has 15 residues. Germline CDR1 is LGHNA and CDR2 is YNFKEQ. V dropped 0 bases and J dropped 2 bases, with 8 bases sitting between them. The chain's CDR3 is CASSQESGGNQPQHF. The CDR3 DNA reads TGTGCCAGCAGCCAAGAATCAGGAGGCAATCAGCCCCAGCATTTT.

This clone was recorded only once. The V gene is TRBV5-1, the J gene TRBJ2-5; D might be TRBD1 (5 bases). The CDR3 covers 12 residues. Germline CDR1 is SGHRS and CDR2 is YFSETQ. V shed 5 bases and J shed 4 bases, with 9 bases lying between them. The CDR3, as DNA: TGCGCCAGCAGAGGGGTCGGAGAGACCCAGTACTTC. This gives the protein CASRGVGETQYF.

Here the CDR3 DNA reads TGTGCCAGCAACCTGGGACAGGGGAGCACTGAAGCTTTCTTT. This gives the protein CASNLGQGSTEAFF. This rearrangement joins TRBV7-8 to TRBJ1-1; 10 nucleotides match TRBD1. CDR1 is SGHVS and CDR2 is FQNEAQ in the germline V gene. V lost 7 bases to trimming and J lost 4 bases; unmatched junction nucleotides: 6. The CDR3 extends over 14 amino acids. The whole variable domain, filled in from reference TRBV7-8 and TRBJ1-1, reads GAGVSQSPRYKVAKRGQDVALRCDPISGHVSLFWYQQALGQGPEFLTYFQNEAQLDKSGLPSDRFFAERPEGSVSTLKIQRTQQEDSAVYLCASNLGQGSTEAFFGQGTRLTVV.

This clone was counted only a few times. In DNA, the CDR3 is TGTGCCATCAGTGCGGTGGTACAGGGCTCTGGAAACACCATATATTTT. Protein: CAISAVVQGSGNTIYF. The V call is TRBV10-3, the J call TRBJ1-3, with D possibly being TRBD1 (6 bases). The CDR3 length is 16 residues. The V and J ends lost 4 bases and 0 bases respectively, with 13 bases between them. Germline CDR1 ENHRY, CDR2 SYGVKD.

The J gene is TRBJ1-2, the V gene TRBV20-1; D unresolved. V was clipped by 2 bases and J by 6 bases, with 4 bases between them. The CDR3 runs to 10 residues. Germline CDR1 is DFQATT and CDR2 is SNEGSKA (reference sequence). The CDR3 region has the DNA TGCAGTGCTAGACAGGATGGCTACACCTTC. This gives the protein CSARQDGYTF.